The source of this T cell receptor (beta chain) is a study of blood T cells in healthy people across ages. Study information: There was about one barcoded beta molecule captured by template switching per two T cells.

The length of the CDR3 is 14 residues. Germline V gene lookup returns CDR1 SGHRS and CDR2 YFSETQ. Comment on this clonotype: Relative to the germline gene, one junction end is altered; a read error may explain this.

Through a sample-barcoded 5' primer and a J-beta primer mix, a second PCR was run for about 6 to 11 cycles. TCRdb processed the 5' RACE reads anew with MiXCR; each CDR3 protein has one entry. The sample holds about 680,000 distinct CDR3 sequences, 49% seen once. The receptor was derived from a woman aged 60-75 years in good health. The J gene is TRBJ2-5, the V gene TRBV5-1, with TRBD2 identical over 7 bases. Sequencing was done on a sample of blood. CDR3 nucleotides: TGCGCTAGCAGCCCGGGAGGATGGCAAGAGACCCAGTACTTC. Translated: CASSPGGWQETQYF.